This T cell receptor (beta chain) was found in a study of a mutant IDH1 vaccine in newly diagnosed glioma. Study as a whole: Patients had eight vaccinations, in weeks 1, 3, 5, 7, 11, 15, 19 and 23. Patients got radiotherapy, temozolomide, or both beforehand, and most got both.

Time point: week 11, during vaccination. Topical imiquimod accompanied each vaccine dose, which consisted of 300 ug of mutant IDH1 20-mer peptide. This table comes from immunoSEQ multiplex PCR, and its TCRdb copy is limited to in-frame clones, with some not included. The table has around 31,000 clones, 90% seen once. Germline CDR1 SGHRS, CDR2 YFSETQ. This CDR3 contains 14 residues. Trimming stripped 0 bases from V and 5 bases from J, with 9 bases between. Of note for this clone: Its antigen is not known.

The study's findings and limits: Top peripheral T cell clonotype shifts appeared unrelated to pseudoprogression.

The origin of this receptor is a man aged 18 to 29 with glioma. The source material was PBMCs, sampled from a glioma patient whose treatment included an IDH1 peptide vaccine. The chain couples TRBV5-1 to TRBJ2-1; a weak D match, TRBD1 (6 bases). The CDR3 here is CASSLGDTHNEQFF. The DNA for the CDR3 is TGCGCCAGCAGCTTGGGGGACACCCACAATGAGCAGTTCTTC. The complete variable domain, with remaining parts taken from reference TRBV5-1 and TRBJ2-1, reads KAGVTQTPRYLIKTRGQQVTLSCSPISGHRSVSWYQQTPGQGLQFLFEYFSETQRNKGNFPGRFSGRQFSNSRSEMNVSTLELGDSALYLCASSLGDTHNEQFFGPGTRLTVL.